These 17 T cell receptor beta chains were all obtained from the same sample, sequenced in a study of tumor-infiltrating lymphocytes in oesophageal squamous cell carcinoma. Via MiXCR, TCRdb re-called the PCR reads, giving one row per CDR3 protein. The table shows about 10,000 distinct CDR3 sequences, with approximately 61% occurring only once. Sample: esophageal tumor tissue. The receptors here all came from a female donor with esophageal squamous cell carcinoma.

By sample share, this clonotype is hyperexpanded. CDR3 protein: CASTAKNIQYF. CDR3 bases: TGTGCCAGCACCGCCAAAAACATTCAGTACTTC. The chain carries TRBV6-1 and TRBJ2-4; no definite D call. V was clipped by 7 bases and J by 1 base, with 2 bases between them. Per germline, CDR1 MNHNS and CDR2 SASEGT. The CDR3 runs 11 residues.

Turning to this clonotype: The junction departs from the called germline gene at one end, perhaps through a read error. This CDR3 is CASSLTGGRGNEQFF. The CDR3 region has the DNA TGTGCTAGCAGCTTAACAGGGGGCCGGGGCAATGAGCAGTTCTTC. The V and J genes are TRBV7-6 and TRBJ2-1; 9 bases agree with TRBD1. The length of the CDR3 is 15 residues. CDR1 and CDR2 from the germline V gene are SGHVS and FNYEAQ.

By share, this clonotype counts as medium-sized. CDR3 sequence: CASSFRGRGPDTQYF. The CDR3 region has the DNA TGTGCCAGCAGCTTTCGCGGGAGAGGCCCAGATACGCAGTATTTT. The chain combines TRBV7-8 with TRBJ2-3; 7 bases align to TRBD2. CDR3 length equals 15 residues. J gave up 4 bases and V 3 bases, and 7 bases lay outside the gene matches. CDR1 SGHVS and CDR2 FQNEAQ come from the germline V gene.

This clonotype was picked up many times. This chain links TRBV7-3 with TRBJ2-3; D uncertain. Trimming cost V 1 base and J 1 base, with 6 bases left between them. This CDR3 comprises 14 residues. Germline lookup yields CDR1 SGHTA and CDR2 FQGTGA. The CDR3 here is CASSLSRGTDTQYF. CDR3 coding DNA: TGTGCCAGCAGCTTAAGCCGGGGCACAGATACGCAGTATTTT.

V and J are TRBV28 and TRBJ2-3; 7 bases fit TRBD1. Germline CDR1 MDHEN, CDR2 SYDVKM. This CDR3 is built from 15 residues. After removal of 6 bases from V and 0 bases from J, the junction contained 6 bases not matched to a gene. CDR3: CASRTTGPSTDTQYF. The CDR3 region has the DNA TGTGCCAGCAGGACGACAGGGCCTAGCACAGATACGCAGTATTTT.

The V call is TRBV11-2, the J call TRBJ2-7; no clear D gene. The tail of the sequence fits TRBJ1-2 better, so the J call may be wrong. This CDR3 has 14 amino acids. Germline CDR1 SGHAT, CDR2 FQNNGV. CDR3 sequence: CASSLEKGSYGYTF. The CDR3 DNA follows: TGTGCCAGCAGCTTAGAAAAAGGAAGCTATGGCTACACCTTC.

The rearrangement uses TRBV7-8 and TRBJ2-7, with 9 bases aligning to TRBD1. The trim removed 1 base at V and 5 bases at J, leaving 6 bases unmatched. Germline CDR1 SGHVS, CDR2 FQNEAQ. The CDR3 consists of 15 residues. The CDR3 is CASSLDRTGVDEQYF. For the CDR3, the DNA is TGTGCCAGCAGCTTAGATAGGACAGGGGTGGACGAGCAGTACTTC.

This chain joins TRBV7-6 and TRBJ2-1; a weak D match, TRBD2 (5 bases). CDR1 SGHVS and CDR2 FNYEAQ come from the germline V gene. Trimming pared 1 base from V and 4 bases from J, leaving 14 bases between. The length of the CDR3 is 16 residues. The CDR3 DNA follows: TGTGCCAGCAGCTTAGAGAGGGCTACGATGTACAATGAGCAGTTCTTC. Translating gives CASSLERATMYNEQFF.

This clonotype was picked up a small number of times. The V and J genes are TRBV7-3 and TRBJ2-1; TRBD2 agrees at 8 bases. Germline V gene sequence: CDR1 SGHTA, CDR2 FQGTGA. The CDR3 covers 14 residues. Trimming at V came to 2 bases and at J to 9 bases, leaving 6 bases not matched to a gene. CDR3 amino acids: CASSLEREFTEQFF. The CDR3 nucleotides are TGTGCCAGCAGCTTAGAGCGGGAGTTCACTGAGCAGTTCTTC.

This clonotype was counted at least ten times. This chain links TRBV14 with TRBJ1-2, with D possibly matching TRBD1 (5 bases). V lost 0 bases to trimming and J lost 8 bases, with 13 bases between them. The CDR3 has 14 amino acids. Germline CDR1 and CDR2: SGHDN and FVKESK. The CDR3 nucleotides read TGTGCCAGCAGCCAAGATTTCAGGGTTAGAGGCTACACCTTC. Translating it yields CASSQDFRVRGYTF.

In the case of this clonotype: One junction end does not reproduce the germline sequence, and a read error may be involved. The chain uses TRBV7-6 and TRBJ2-1, with unresolved D. The germline V gene encodes CDR1 SGHVS and CDR2 FNYEAQ. The length of the CDR3 is 13 residues. This CDR3 is CASSTDFYNEQFF. The CDR3 nucleotides are TGTGCTAGCAGCACAGACTTTTACAATGAGCAGTTCTTC.

This clonotype was detected a few times. V gene TRBV7-3 combines with J gene TRBJ2-3; D unclear. The germline V and J ends were trimmed by 0 bases and 5 bases, with 0 bases remaining between them. CDR3 length: 11 amino acids. The V gene's germline CDR1 is SGHTA and CDR2 FQGTGA. The CDR3 bases are TGTGCCAGCAGCTTAACAGATACGCAGTATTTT. It codes for CASSLTDTQYF.

This clonotype was found a few times. Germline and junction disagree at one end, which may indicate a read error. The CDR3 DNA reads TGTGCTAGCAGCTTAGTTGGTTTAGGGACGGCACCCCAGTACTTC. It codes for CASSLVGLGTAPQYF. This sequence joins TRBV7-6 and TRBJ2-5; D may match TRBD1 or TRBD2 (5 bases each). The CDR3 consists of 15 residues. From germline, CDR1 is SGHVS and CDR2 FNYEAQ.

This clonotype was counted a single time. One end of the junction varies from germline; a read error may be responsible. This chain joins TRBV6-1 and TRBJ2-3, with TRBD1 identical over 7 bases. The CDR3 runs 10 residues. Germline-derived CDR1 and CDR2 are MNHNS and SASEGT. CDR3 in amino acids: CASSEDLTGF. The CDR3 DNA sequence: TGTGCCAGCAGTGAAGACCTGACAGGGTTC.

This clonotype was picked up a small number of times. This sequence joins TRBV7-8 and TRBJ2-6; D is possibly TRBD1 (5 bases). Trimming took off 6 bases at V and 4 bases at J, with 19 bases between the two ends. CDR3 length: 17 amino acids. Germline loops: CDR1 SGHVS, CDR2 FQNEAQ. CDR3 DNA sequence: TGTGCCAGCAGTATCAGACAGTGGCCAGCAGGGGCCAACGTCCTGACTTTC. The encoded protein is CASSIRQWPAGANVLTF.

This clonotype occurred a few times. V is TRBV28 and J is TRBJ2-6; D is uncertain. Germline lookup yields CDR1 MDHEN and CDR2 SYDVKM. V lost 2 bases to trimming and J lost 0 bases, with 5 bases between them. The CDR3 sequence is 15 residues long. DNA for the CDR3: TGTGCCAGCAGTTTAGGAAGCTCTGGGGCCAACGTCCTGACTTTC. This gives the protein CASSLGSSGANVLTF. Using reference TRBV28 and TRBJ2-6 for the parts outside the CDR3, the full variable domain is DVKVTQSSRYLVKRTGEKVFLECVQDMDHENMFWYRQDPGLGLRLIYFSYDVKMKEKGDIPEGYSVSREKKERFSLILESASTNQTSMYLCASSLGSSGANVLTFGAGSRLTVL.

This clonotype was counted between two and nine times. The junction departs from germline at one end; a sequencing error may be responsible. V gene TRBV6-6 combines with J gene TRBJ1-6; tentative D call: TRBD1 (5 bases). CDR1 and CDR2 (germline): MNHNY, SVGAGI (reference sequence). This CDR3 is 16 amino acids long. For the CDR3, the DNA is TGTGCCAGCTCTCCTAAGGGGTTCTCCTATAATTCACCCCTCCACTTC. Translated, it gives CASSPKGFSYNSPLHF.